These 10 T cell receptor beta chains were all obtained from the same sample, sequenced in a study of cytomegalovirus exposure and HLA in healthy donors. The PCR used 60 Vbeta and 13 Jbeta primers. The repertoire was sequenced with immunoSEQ multiplex PCR; TCRdb's copy has only in-frame clones and lacks some. The data show about 170,000 clones, roughly 70% seen once. Input material: PBMCs. All receptors come from a man between 35 and 55 years old in good health and CMV-seropositive.

The chain links TRBV27 to TRBJ1-2; D is unclear. The CDR3 covers 12 residues. Between the trimmed V and J ends, which lost 10 bases and 8 bases, there was a span of 17 bases. The germline gives CDR1 MNHEY, CDR2 SMNVEV (reference sequence). The DNA for the CDR3 is TGTGCCACCCGTCTGGGAGGGCGCGGCTACACCTTC. This encodes CATRLGGRGYTF.

V and J are TRBV5-1 and TRBJ1-1, with a weak D call TRBD1 (5 bases). The germline CDR1 and CDR2 sequences are SGHRS and YFSETQ. The CDR3 covers 14 residues. Trimming shortened V by 0 bases and J by 5 bases, and 11 bases separated the two germline ends. The DNA for the CDR3 is TGCGCCAGCAGCTTGGAGGGGCTGGGAACTGAAGCTTTCTTT. It is translated as CASSLEGLGTEAFF. The full variable domain, its missing parts supplied by reference TRBV5-1 and TRBJ1-1, is KAGVTQTPRYLIKTRGQQVTLSCSPISGHRSVSWYQQTPGQGLQFLFEYFSETQRNKGNFPGRFSGRQFSNSRSEMNVSTLELGDSALYLCASSLEGLGTEAFFGQGTRLTVV.

This chain uses TRBV10-3 with TRBJ2-7; D is unresolved. This CDR3 is built from 13 residues. Germline V gene data show CDR1 as ENHRY and CDR2 as SYGVKD. V was cut by 3 bases and J by 7 bases, with 13 bases left in between. The CDR3 is CAISDTALEEQYF. The CDR3 nucleotides are TGTGCCATCAGTGACACAGCCCTTGAGGAGCAGTACTTC.

The chain recombines TRBV15 with TRBJ2-7; D not certain. Germline CDR1 reads LNHNV; CDR2 reads YYDKDF (reference sequence). CDR3 size: 13 residues. Between the trimmed V and J ends, which lost 1 base and 3 bases, there was a span of 7 bases. CDR3 sequence: CATSRAGFYEQYF. DNA of the CDR3: TGTGCCACCAGCAGAGCGGGTTTCTACGAGCAGTACTTC.

CDR3 protein: CASSEARIEDTEAFF. CDR3 DNA sequence: TGTGCCAGCAGTGAAGCGCGCATTGAGGACACTGAAGCTTTCTTT. V usage is TRBV6-1 and J usage is TRBJ1-1; D remains ambiguous. With 0 bases removed from V and 3 bases from J, the gap between germline ends came to 11 bases. Germline lookup yields CDR1 MNHNS and CDR2 SASEGT. The CDR3 length is 15 residues.

This clone was detected only a few times. The genes are TRBV28 and TRBJ2-6, with 10 bases aligning to TRBD1. J gave up 2 bases and V 7 bases, and 8 bases lay outside the gene matches. CDR3 length: 17 amino acids. In germline, CDR1 is MDHEN, CDR2 SYDVKM. The CDR3 region is CASNPGTGAPGANVLTF. In DNA form, the CDR3 reads TGTGCCAGCAATCCCGGGACAGGGGCCCCTGGGGCCAACGTCCTGACTTTC.

The V gene is TRBV27, the J gene TRBJ2-2, with 7 bases lining up with TRBD1. The V gene end was trimmed by 5 bases and the J gene end by 7 bases; junction bases not matched to a gene: 10. The CDR3 runs 15 residues. Germline-derived CDR1 and CDR2 are MNHEY and SMNVEV (reference sequence). CDR3 sequence: CASSLRTGSHGELFF. The CDR3 coding sequence is TGTGCCAGCAGTCTCCGGACAGGTTCCCACGGGGAGCTGTTTTTT.

This chain connects TRBV4-2 to TRBJ2-3; D gene uncertain. The germline gives CDR1 LGHNA, CDR2 YNFKEQ. The CDR3 sequence is 15 residues long. Trimming removed 0 bases at V and 7 bases at J, with 14 bases between. CDR3 in amino acids: CASSQEVREANTQYF. The CDR3 coding sequence is TGTGCCAGCAGCCAAGAAGTGCGAGAGGCGAATACGCAGTATTTT.

The chain links TRBV19 to TRBJ1-2, with 9 bases aligning to TRBD1. This CDR3 comprises 14 residues. The V gene end was trimmed by 7 bases and the J gene end by 6 bases; junction bases not matched to a gene: 9. Germline-derived CDR1 and CDR2 are LNHDA and SQIVND (reference sequence). CDR3 protein: CASNDGQGRDGYTF. CDR3 in DNA: TGTGCCAGTAACGACGGACAGGGGCGGGATGGCTACACCTTC.

The gene calls are TRBV27 and TRBJ2-7; 11 bases fit TRBD2. The CDR3 loop spans 14 amino acids. Germline CDR1 MNHEY, CDR2 SMNVEV (reference sequence). V gave up 6 bases and J gave up 4 bases; unmatched junction bases: 5. The CDR3, as DNA: TGTGCCAGCAGCTTCACTAGCGGGGGATACGAGCAGTACTTC. It encodes CASSFTSGGYEQYF.